The 21 T cell receptor beta chains presented below share a single source sample, sequenced in a study of blood T cells in healthy people across ages. Next came a second PCR, run for about 7 to 12 cycles, which used a sample-barcoded 5' primer along with a J-beta primer mix. MiXCR, applied by TCRdb to the 5' RACE reads, yields one record per CDR3 protein. The sample has some 880,000 distinct CDR3 sequences, around 36% seen once. The sample taken for sequencing was blood. Receptors originate from a man aged 18 to 30 in good health.

The table lists this clonotype with a few counts. The V gene is TRBV5-1, the J gene TRBJ1-1; D is unclear. V dropped 5 bases and J dropped 0 bases, with 8 bases sitting between them. CDR3 size: 13 residues. Germline CDR1 and CDR2: SGHRS and YFSETQ. CDR3 protein: CASRSVVNTEAFF. The DNA for the CDR3 is TGCGCCAGCAGATCGGTGGTGAACACTGAAGCTTTCTTT.

This clonotype was seen a handful of times. J is TRBJ1-1 and V is TRBV10-3; the D is unclear. Germline V gene lookup returns CDR1 ENHRY and CDR2 SYGVKD. Trimming removed 6 bases at V and 3 bases at J, with 5 bases between. The CDR3 sequence is 11 residues long. The CDR3 spells CAIRGDTEAFF. The CDR3 nucleotides are TGTGCCATCAGGGGTGACACTGAAGCTTTCTTT.

This clonotype was recorded a few times. V gene TRBV2 combines with J gene TRBJ2-5, with D possibly TRBD1 on 5 matching bases. Germline V gives CDR1 SNHLY, CDR2 FYNNEI. CDR3 size: 13 residues. The V gene lost 5 bases and the J gene lost 2 bases, with 9 bases spanning the gap. The CDR3 sequence: CASSSQVQETQYF. The DNA of the CDR3 is TGTGCCAGCAGTTCACAGGTACAAGAGACCCAGTACTTC.

V and J are TRBV12-3 or TRBV12-4 and TRBJ2-2; no reliable D call. V was pared by 6 bases and J by 0 bases, with 14 bases between. The CDR3 is made up of 16 amino acids. Written as DNA, the CDR3 is TGTGCCAGCAGACCCACATATAGGACGAACACCGGGGAGCTGTTTTTT. Residues: CASRPTYRTNTGELFF.

CDR3: CASSFMTGGGEQYF. The CDR3 DNA reads TGCGCCAGCAGCTTCATGACGGGCGGTGGGGAGCAGTACTTC. The genes are TRBV5-1 and TRBJ2-7; the D is unclear. This CDR3 comprises 14 residues. From germline, CDR1 is SGHRS and CDR2 YFSETQ. With 2 bases removed from V and 7 bases from J, the gap between germline ends came to 16 bases.

This clonotype was seen only a few times. The chain uses TRBV5-6 and TRBJ2-2; 8 bases are shared with TRBD2. J was trimmed by 5 bases and V by 0 bases; bases with no gene match: 9. Per the germline V gene, CDR1 is SGHDT and CDR2 is YYEEEE. The CDR3 contains 17 residues. CDR3 region: CASSLGRLAGLTGELFF. The CDR3 DNA reads TGTGCCAGCAGCTTGGGCCGTCTAGCGGGCCTTACCGGGGAGCTGTTTTTT.

This chain joins TRBV30 and TRBJ2-7; perhaps TRBD2 as D (5 bases). The germline gives CDR1 GTSNPN, CDR2 SVGIG (reference sequence). This CDR3 has 13 amino acids. The V gene lost 2 bases and the J gene lost 7 bases, with 15 bases spanning the gap. The CDR3 coding sequence is TGTGCCTGGAGTTCCCGGGATTTCAATGAGCAGTACTTC. This encodes CAWSSRDFNEQYF.

The V gene is TRBV21-1, the J gene TRBJ1-2. TRBV21-1 represents a pseudogene. This CDR3 spans 14 amino acids. CDR3 in amino acids: CASSKAVTFSGYTF. The CDR3 DNA reads TGTGCCAGCAGCAAAGCAGTGACCTTCTCTGGCTACACCTTC.

A few counts support this clonotype. The chain combines TRBV6-5 with TRBJ1-1, with 7 bases lining up with TRBD1. The CDR3 length is 15 residues. The V and J ends lost 4 bases and 0 bases, in that order; junction bases with no gene match: 5. Germline V gene lookup returns CDR1 MNHEY and CDR2 SVGAGI. The CDR3, as DNA: TGTGCCAGCAGTTTCCGGGACAGCTTGAACACTGAAGCTTTCTTT. Its translation: CASSFRDSLNTEAFF.

V usage is TRBV4-1 and J usage is TRBJ1-1; D perhaps matches TRBD1 (6 bases). Germline CDR1 reads MGHRA; CDR2 reads YSYEKL. This CDR3 contains 16 residues. V lost 3 bases, J lost 6 bases, and 20 bases lay in between. CDR3 protein: CASSHSRDRLTAEAFF. The CDR3, as DNA: TGCGCCAGCAGCCATTCCCGAGACAGGTTGACGGCTGAAGCTTTCTTT.

The gene calls are TRBV5-1 and TRBJ2-4; the D is unclear. Trimming left V 4 bases short and J 6 bases short, with 11 bases between. Germline CDR1 reads SGHRS; CDR2 reads YFSETQ. The CDR3 extends over 13 amino acids. The CDR3 DNA reads as TGCGCCAGCAGCCCGGACGTATCAAACATTCAGTACTTC. This sequence encodes CASSPDVSNIQYF.

This clonotype was seen a handful of times. V usage is TRBV7-2 and J usage is TRBJ2-1, with 9 bases fitting TRBD1. The CDR3 spans 15 residues. Germline-derived CDR1 and CDR2 are SGHTA and FQGNSA. V shed 8 bases and J 3 bases; nucleotides not matched to a gene: 8. This CDR3 reads CASSLDRGDYNEQFF. The CDR3, as DNA: TGTGCCAGCTCCTTGGACAGGGGCGACTACAATGAGCAGTTCTTC.

The V and J genes are TRBV5-5 and TRBJ1-2, with a tentative D call TRBD1 (6 bases). The CDR3 length is 15 residues. Trimming took off 0 bases at V and 4 bases at J, with 13 bases between the two ends. Germline V gives CDR1 SGHKS, CDR2 YYEKEE (reference sequence). Written as DNA, the CDR3 is TGTGCCAGCAGCTTGGACACGGGGGGCTTCTATGGCTACACCTTC. Its translation is CASSLDTGGFYGYTF.

The chain recombines TRBV6-5 with TRBJ1-1; TRBD1 aligns across 9 bases. CDR3 length: 12 amino acids. The trim removed 4 bases at V and 7 bases at J, leaving 1 base unmatched. The germline CDR1 and CDR2 sequences are MNHEY and SVGAGI. The CDR3 spells CASSWDRVEAFF. The CDR3 nucleotides read TGTGCCAGCAGTTGGGACAGGGTTGAAGCTTTCTTT.

This clonotype has at least ten counts. This chain links TRBV12-3 or TRBV12-4 with TRBJ2-1; no clear D. CDR3 length: 14 amino acids. Trimming pared 6 bases from V and 13 bases from J, leaving 22 bases between. CDR3: CASSLDSGRMGQFF. In DNA form, the CDR3 reads TGTGCCAGCAGCCTAGACTCGGGTCGAATGGGACAGTTCTTC.

This clonotype was counted between two and nine times. The J gene is TRBJ1-2, the V gene TRBV2, with D perhaps matching TRBD1 (5 bases). Germline CDR1 is SNHLY and CDR2 is FYNNEI. V lost 4 bases to trimming and J lost 8 bases, with 17 bases between them. CDR3 length: 14 residues. The CDR3 spells CASSVTGSLDGYTF. The CDR3, as DNA: TGTGCCAGCAGTGTAACAGGCAGCTTAGACGGCTACACCTTC.

This clonotype was detected many times. The rearrangement joins TRBV7-2 to TRBJ2-1; 7 bases match TRBD2. CDR1 is SGHTA and CDR2 is FQGNSA in the germline V gene. V lost 3 bases, J lost 4 bases, and 6 bases stayed unmatched. This CDR3 has 15 amino acids. CDR3 DNA: TGTGCCAGCAGCTTCATTGCGGGGGAGTACAATGAGCAGTTCTTC. This codes for CASSFIAGEYNEQFF.

CDR3 loop: CASSYDRFGELFF. CDR3 DNA sequence: TGTGCCAGCAGTTACGATCGGTTCGGGGAGCTGTTTTTT. This sequence joins TRBV6-6 and TRBJ2-2; unclear D gene. V lost 2 bases to trimming and J lost 7 bases, with 8 bases between them. This CDR3 has 13 amino acids. Germline loops: CDR1 MNHNY, CDR2 SVGAGI (reference sequence).

V usage is TRBV15 and J usage is TRBJ2-7; D gene ambiguous. The V gene's germline CDR1 is LNHNV and CDR2 YYDKDF (reference sequence). This CDR3 is built from 14 residues. CDR3 protein: CASRETMESYEQYF. CDR3 nucleotides: TGTGCTTCAAGGGAAACCATGGAATCCTACGAGCAGTACTTC.

This clonotype was detected a few times. The chain joins TRBV7-6 to TRBJ1-3, with D perhaps matching TRBD1 (5 bases). The CDR3 is 14 residues long. Germline-derived CDR1 and CDR2 are SGHVS and FNYEAQ. The ends were cut back, 5 bases at V and 0 bases at J, with 8 bases in the middle. As DNA, the CDR3 is TGTGCCAGCAGCCCGGGACCCTCTGGAAACACCATATATTTT. Protein: CASSPGPSGNTIYF.

Concerning this clonotype: This sequence may be a read error, since a much larger clone differs from it by one base. The chain employs TRBV6-1 and TRBJ1-2, with D unresolved. CDR3 length: 12 amino acids. V lost 6 bases to trimming and J lost 0 bases, with 5 bases between them. In germline, CDR1 is MNHNS, CDR2 SASEGT. CDR3 DNA: TGTGCCAGCAGGGCTGCTAACTATGGCTACACCTTC. It yields the protein CASRAANYGYTF.